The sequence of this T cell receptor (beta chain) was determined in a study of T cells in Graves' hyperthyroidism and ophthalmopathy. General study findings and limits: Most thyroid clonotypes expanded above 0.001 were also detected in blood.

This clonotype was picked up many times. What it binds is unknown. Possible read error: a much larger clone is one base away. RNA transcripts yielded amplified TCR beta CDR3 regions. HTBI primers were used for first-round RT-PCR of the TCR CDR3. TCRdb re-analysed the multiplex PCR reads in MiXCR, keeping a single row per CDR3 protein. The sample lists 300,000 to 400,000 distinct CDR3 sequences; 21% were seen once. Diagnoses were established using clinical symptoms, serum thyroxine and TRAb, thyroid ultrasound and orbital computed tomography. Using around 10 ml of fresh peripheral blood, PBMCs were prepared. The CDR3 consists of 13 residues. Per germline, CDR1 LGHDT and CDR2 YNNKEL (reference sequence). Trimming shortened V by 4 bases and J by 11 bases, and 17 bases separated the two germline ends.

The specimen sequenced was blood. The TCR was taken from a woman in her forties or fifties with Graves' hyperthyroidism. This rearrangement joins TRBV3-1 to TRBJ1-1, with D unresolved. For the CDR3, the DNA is TGTGCCAGCAGCCCCAATCTACGAAGTGGGGCTTTCTTT. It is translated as CASSPNLRSGAFF.